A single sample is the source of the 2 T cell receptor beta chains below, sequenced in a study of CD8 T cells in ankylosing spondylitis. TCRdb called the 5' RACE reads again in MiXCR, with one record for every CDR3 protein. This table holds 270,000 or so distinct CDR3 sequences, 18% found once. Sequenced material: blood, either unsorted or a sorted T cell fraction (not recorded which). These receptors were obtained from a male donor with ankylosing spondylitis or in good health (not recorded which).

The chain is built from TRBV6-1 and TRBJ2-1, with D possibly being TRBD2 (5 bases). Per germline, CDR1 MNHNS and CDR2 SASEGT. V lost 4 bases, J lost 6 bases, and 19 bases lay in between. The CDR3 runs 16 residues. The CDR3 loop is CASSAYLSDFGNEQFF. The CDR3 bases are TGTGCCAGCAGTGCCTACCTTAGCGATTTCGGCAATGAGCAGTTCTTC.

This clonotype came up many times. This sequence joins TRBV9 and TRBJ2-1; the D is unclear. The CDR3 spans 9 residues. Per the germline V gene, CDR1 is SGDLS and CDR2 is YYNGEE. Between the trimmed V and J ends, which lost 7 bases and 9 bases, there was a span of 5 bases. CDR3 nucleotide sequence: TGTGCCAGCTTCCTTGAGCAGTTCTTC. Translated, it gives CASFLEQFF.